This T cell receptor (beta chain) came from a study of blood T cell repertoires in COVID-19. Overall study context: Italy, Spain and the United States were the sources of the convalescent and acute COVID-19 samples. PBMCs, B-cell-depleted T cells, or T cells were the source of the cDNA or gDNA that made up the material.

Authors' data handling: It was from reference gene primer amplification that nucleated cell counts were estimated. The data were produced by immunoSEQ multiplex PCR, yet TCRdb's version contains in-frame clones alone and is incomplete. V and J calls and clone size follow that table, whereas D and trimming were derived from the DNA. The sample has roughly 67,000 clones, 75% to 85% seen once. V lost 4 bases to trimming and J lost 0 bases, with 14 bases between them. This CDR3 is built from 16 residues. Germline V CDR1 and CDR2: SGHRS, YFSETQ. Sequencing was done on a sample of peripheral blood. The sequence was obtained from a woman aged 55-69 years with acute or convalescent COVID-19. The chain recombines TRBV5-1 with TRBJ2-1, with D possibly TRBD2 on 6 matching bases. CDR3 coding DNA: TGCGCCAGCAGCCCGGGGGTGCTAGCCTCCTACAATGAGCAGTTCTTC. Its translation: CASSPGVLASYNEQFF.